The source of this T cell receptor (beta chain) is a study of CXCR3-negative and CXCR3-positive naive CD8 T cells. The CDR3 has 15 amino acids. Germline CDR1 reads SGHRS; CDR2 reads YFSETQ. Study findings and constraints: Diversity was high in both naive subsets and much lower in memory cells. TRB CDR3 properties indicated TCR strength, while surface CD5 was similar across naive subsets. Similar TRBV-TRBJ gene usage was seen in naive CXCR3-negative and CXCR3-positive cells, but not in memory cells. Naive cells with CXCR3 showed TRB CDR3s that were more hydrophobic than those in CXCR3-negative naive cells.

The TRB cDNA libraries were prepared by 5' RACE with UMI labels. Reprocessing the 5' RACE reads, TCRdb reports a single entry for every CDR3 protein and omits DNA. This repertoire includes 45,000 to 65,000 distinct CDR3 sequences. In regard to this clonotype: Its antigen remains unidentified.

Material: naive CXCR3- CD8+ T cells from blood. Sample subset: CD45RO-CCR7+CD27+CD95- naive CD8+ T cells lacking CXCR3 (TNR3-). The chain has TRBV5-1 and TRBJ1-1; the D call from TCRdb, TRBD1, cannot be confirmed without DNA. This clonotype was obtained from a human donor in good health. Some clones in this sample may be carry-over from other donors' samples. CDR3 amino acids: CASSLGGGGNTEAFF.